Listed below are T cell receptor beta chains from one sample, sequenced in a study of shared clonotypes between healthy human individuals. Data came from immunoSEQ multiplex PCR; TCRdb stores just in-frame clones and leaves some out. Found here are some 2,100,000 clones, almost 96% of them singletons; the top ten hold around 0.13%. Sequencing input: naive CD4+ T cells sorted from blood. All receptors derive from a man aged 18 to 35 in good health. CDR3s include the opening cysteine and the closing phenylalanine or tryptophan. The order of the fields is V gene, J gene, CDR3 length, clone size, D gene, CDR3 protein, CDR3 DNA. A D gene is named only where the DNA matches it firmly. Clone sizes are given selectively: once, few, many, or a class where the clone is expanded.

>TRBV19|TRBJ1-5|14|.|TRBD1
CASILTGGGQPQHF
TGTGCCAGTATCCTGACAGGGGGGGGTCAGCCCCAGCATTTT
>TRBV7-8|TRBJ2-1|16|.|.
CASRLEGLEDFNEQFF
TGTGCCAGCAGATTAGAGGGCCTAGAGGACTTCAATGAGCAGTTCTTC
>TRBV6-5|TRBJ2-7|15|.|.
CASRRGSALYYEQYF
TGTGCCAGCAGGAGAGGGTCCGCACTCTACTACGAGCAGTACTTC
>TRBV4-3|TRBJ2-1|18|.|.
CASSQDYFAPRGYNEQFF
TGCGCCAGCAGCCAAGATTATTTCGCTCCAAGAGGATACAATGAGCAGTTCTTC
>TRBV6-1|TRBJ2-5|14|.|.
CASSEQGLKETQYF
TGTGCCAGCAGTGAACAGGGTTTAAAAGAGACCCAGTACTTC
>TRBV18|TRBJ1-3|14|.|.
CAIKRDNSGNTIYF
TGTGCCATTAAAAGGGACAACTCTGGAAACACCATATATTTT
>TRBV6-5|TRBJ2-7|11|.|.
CASSRGVEQYF
TGTGCCAGCAGCCGAGGGGTCGAGCAGTACTTC
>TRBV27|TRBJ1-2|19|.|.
CASSSSAGGQGGTGYGYTF
TGTGCCAGCAGTTCCTCCGCCGGGGGGCAGGGTGGGACCGGTTATGGCTACACCTTC
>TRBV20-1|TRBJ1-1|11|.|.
CSAPGNTEAFF
TGCAGTGCTCCAGGGAACACTGAAGCTTTCTTT
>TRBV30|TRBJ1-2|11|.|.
CAWSVPGGYTF
TGTGCCTGGAGTGTACCAGGCGGCTACACCTTC
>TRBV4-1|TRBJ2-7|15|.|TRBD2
CASSQDRGSGGQQYF
TGCGCCAGCAGCCAAGATAGGGGTAGCGGGGGGCAGCAGTACTTC
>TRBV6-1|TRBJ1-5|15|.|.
CASSESVTSNQPQHF
TGTGCCAGCAGTGAATCCGTTACCAGCAATCAGCCCCAGCATTTT
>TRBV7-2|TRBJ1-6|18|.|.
CASSLEVSGVGNYSPLHF
TGTGCCAGCAGCTTAGAGGTTTCAGGGGTCGGGAACTATTCACCCCTCCACTTT
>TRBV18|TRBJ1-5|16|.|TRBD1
CASSTMTGNSNQPQHF
TGTGCCAGCTCAACCATGACAGGGAACAGCAATCAGCCCCAGCATTTT
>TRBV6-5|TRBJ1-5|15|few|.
CASSRAGGAGQPQHF
TGTGCCAGCAGTAGAGCGGGTGGGGCCGGTCAGCCCCAGCATTTT
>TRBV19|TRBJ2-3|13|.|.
CASSLGGTDTQYF
TGTGCCAGTAGTCTTGGTGGCACAGATACGCAGTATTTT
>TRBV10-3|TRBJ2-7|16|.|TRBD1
CAISEFGQGRDYEQYF
TGTGCCATCAGTGAGTTCGGACAGGGGAGAGACTACGAGCAGTACTTC
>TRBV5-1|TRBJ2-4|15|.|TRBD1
CASSQTGGRENIQYF
TGCGCCAGCAGCCAGACAGGGGGCCGCGAAAACATTCAGTACTTC
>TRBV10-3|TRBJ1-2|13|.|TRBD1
CAISGDRGYGYTF
TGTGCCATCAGTGGAGACAGGGGCTATGGCTACACCTTC
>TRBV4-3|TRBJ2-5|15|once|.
CASSQEGVVEETQYF
TGCGCCAGCAGCCAAGAGGGGGTGGTAGAGGAGACCCAGTACTTC
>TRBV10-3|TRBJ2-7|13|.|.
CAISESPRYEQYF
TGTGCCATCAGTGAGTCCCCGAGATACGAGCAGTACTTC
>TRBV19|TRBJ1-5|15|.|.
CASSIGGHSNQPQHF
TGTGCCAGTAGTATAGGAGGCCACTCTAATCAGCCCCAGCATTTT
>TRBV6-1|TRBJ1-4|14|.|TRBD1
CATDRGLTNEKLFF
TGTGCCACCGACAGGGGGCTGACTAATGAAAAACTGTTTTTT
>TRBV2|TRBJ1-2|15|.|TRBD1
CASSEDRGSLYGYTF
TGTGCCAGCAGTGAGGACAGGGGAAGTCTCTATGGCTACACCTTC
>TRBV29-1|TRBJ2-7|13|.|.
CSVVLGTSYEQYF
TGCAGCGTTGTTCTAGGGACTTCCTACGAGCAGTACTTC
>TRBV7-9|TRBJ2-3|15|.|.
CASSLGGLSTDTQYF
TGTGCCAGCAGCTTAGGCGGACTTAGCACAGATACGCAGTATTTT
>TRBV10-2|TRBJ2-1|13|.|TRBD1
CASRDRGYNEQFF
TGCGCCAGCAGGGACAGGGGTTACAATGAGCAGTTCTTC
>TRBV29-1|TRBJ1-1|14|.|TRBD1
CSVEDGSGGTEAFF
TGCAGCGTTGAAGATGGTTCAGGGGGCACTGAAGCTTTCTTT
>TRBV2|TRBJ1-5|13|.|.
CASSERPSEPQHF
TGTGCCAGCAGTGAACGGCCTTCAGAGCCCCAGCATTTT
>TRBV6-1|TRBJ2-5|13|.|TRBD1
CASRIGQGETQYF
TGTGCCAGCAGGATAGGACAGGGAGAGACCCAGTACTTC
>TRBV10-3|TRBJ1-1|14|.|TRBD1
CAIRGTAMNTEAFF
TGTGCCATCCGAGGGACAGCTATGAACACTGAAGCTTTCTTT
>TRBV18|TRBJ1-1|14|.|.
CASSPGTVNTEAFF
TGTGCCAGCTCACCCGGGACGGTGAACACTGAAGCTTTCTTT
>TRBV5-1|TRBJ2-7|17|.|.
CASSPRVSSQGRGEQYF
TGCGCCAGCAGCCCGCGGGTCTCATCGCAGGGAAGAGGCGAGCAGTACTTC
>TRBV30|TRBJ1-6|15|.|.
CAWRPFGGSNSPLHF
TGTGCCTGGAGACCATTTGGGGGGAGTAATTCACCCCTCCACTTT
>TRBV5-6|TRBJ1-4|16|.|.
CASSFTMTEGSEKLFF
TGTGCCAGCAGCTTCACCATGACAGAGGGGAGTGAAAAACTGTTTTTT
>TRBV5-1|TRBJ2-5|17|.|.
CASSPGLRERGKETQYF
TGCGCCAGCAGCCCGGGGTTAAGGGAACGGGGGAAAGAGACCCAGTACTTC
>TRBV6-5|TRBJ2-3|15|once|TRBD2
CASRAGTTDTDTQYF
TGTGCCAGCAGAGCTGGGACTACTGACACAGATACGCAGTATTTT
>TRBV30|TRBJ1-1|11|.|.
CTGEVNTEAFF
TGTACGGGAGAAGTGAACACTGAAGCTTTCTTT
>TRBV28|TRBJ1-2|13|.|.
CASSSGTDYGYTF
TGTGCCAGCAGTTCCGGCACAGACTATGGCTACACCTTC
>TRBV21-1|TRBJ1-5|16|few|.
CASSKARRRRNQPQHF
TGTGCCAGCAGCAAAGCGCGGAGGAGGCGCAATCAGCCCCAGCATTTT
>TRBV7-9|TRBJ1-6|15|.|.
CASSLNPLGNSPLHF
TGTGCCAGCAGCTTAAACCCTTTAGGGAATTCACCCCTCCACTTT
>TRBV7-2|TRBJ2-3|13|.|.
CASSYGDRRVQYF
TGTGCCAGCAGCTATGGGGACCGGCGGGTGCAGTATTTT